This passage covers 23 T cell receptor beta chains from one sample sequenced in a study of circulating CD8 cells and anti-PD-1 response in melanoma. The QIAseq Immune Repertoire TCR panel built the libraries from approximately 16 ng of total RNA. TCRdb re-analysed the reads in MiXCR, keeping a single row per CDR3 protein. The sample holds over 1,000 distinct CDR3 sequences, 5.8% seen once. Sorting of live CD3+CD8+TCRalphabeta+ cells by PD-1 and/or TIGIT gave four subsets. The specimen comprised CD8+ T cells from PBMCs, sampled at baseline or after one month of anti-PD-1 therapy (not recorded which). All receptors come from a human donor with melanoma.

Regarding this clonotype: This could be a read error, since a much larger clone is one nucleotide away. The J gene is TRBJ1-2, the V gene TRBV19; D unclear. Germline V gene sequence: CDR1 LNHDA, CDR2 SQIVND (reference sequence). The CDR3 has 15 amino acids. CDR3 region: CDSSLQPGANYGYTF. As DNA, the CDR3 is TGTGACAGTAGTCTCCAACCGGGCGCTAACTATGGCTACACCTTC.

The V and J genes are TRBV19 and TRBJ1-1; D is uncertain. In germline, CDR1 is LNHDA, CDR2 SQIVND (reference sequence). Deletions cut 3 bases from V and 1 base from J, with 6 bases between. The CDR3 runs 13 residues. CDR3 nucleotides: TGTGCCAGTAGTATGACCGGGAACACTGAAGCTTTCTTT. The encoded protein is CASSMTGNTEAFF.

In its sample, this clonotype is medium-sized. The CDR3 loop reads CASTWGTYNEQFF. The CDR3 bases are TGTGCCAGTACGTGGGGGACCTACAATGAGCAGTTCTTC. V and J are TRBV19 and TRBJ2-1; possibly TRBD1 or TRBD2 for D (5 bases each). V shed 7 bases and J shed 2 bases, with 9 bases lying between them. This CDR3 contains 13 residues. Germline-derived CDR1 and CDR2 are LNHDA and SQIVND (reference sequence).

This clonotype qualifies as large. The V call is TRBV7-3, the J call TRBJ2-2, with 12 bases fitting TRBD1. Germline V gene lookup returns CDR1 SGHTA and CDR2 FQGTGA. CDR3 length equals 17 residues. V lost 1 base, J lost 7 bases, and 7 bases stayed unmatched. Here the CDR3 reads CASSLIPGQGANGELFF. The CDR3 nucleotides read TGTGCCAGCAGCTTAATCCCGGGACAGGGGGCGAACGGGGAGCTGTTTTTT.

In its sample, this clonotype is large. The rearrangement joins TRBV19 to TRBJ1-1; D might be TRBD1 (5 bases). This CDR3 contains 13 residues. Germline V gene sequence: CDR1 LNHDA, CDR2 SQIVND (reference sequence). The V gene lost 4 bases and the J gene lost 5 bases, with 11 bases spanning the gap. CDR3 sequence (DNA): TGTGCCAGTAGTACCCAGGGTGGGACTGAAGCTTTCTTT. Amino acids: CASSTQGGTEAFF.

This rearrangement joins TRBV29-1 to TRBJ1-1; possibly TRBD1 for D (5 bases). The CDR3 covers 12 residues. V was cut by 7 bases and J by 3 bases, with 12 bases left in between. Germline assignment: CDR1 SQVTM and CDR2 ANQGSEA. For the CDR3, the DNA is TGCAGCGGACCGGGACGGGACACTGAAGCTTTCTTT. Encoded protein: CSGPGRDTEAFF.

This clonotype is labeled as medium-sized (0.01 to 0.1%). The V call is TRBV28, the J call TRBJ1-1, with a possible D match to TRBD1 (5 bases). Germline CDR1 MDHEN, CDR2 SYDVKM. The CDR3 sequence is 14 residues long. Trimming shortened V by 10 bases and J by 5 bases, and 20 bases separated the two germline ends. CDR3 sequence (DNA): TGTGCCACAGGGCTAAGCCAGATGAGGACTGAAGCTTTCTTT. As protein: CATGLSQMRTEAFF. The entire variable domain, with the rest obtained from reference TRBV28 and TRBJ1-1, is as follows: DVKVTQSSRYLVKRTGEKVFLECVQDMDHENMFWYRQDPGLGLRLIYFSYDVKMKEKGDIPEGYSVSREKKERFSLILESASTNQTSMYLCATGLSQMRTEAFFGQGTRLTVV.

By share, this clonotype counts as medium-sized. V is TRBV29-1 and J is TRBJ2-3; the D call may be TRBD1 or TRBD2 (5 bases each). There are 15 residues in the CDR3. The V end lost 2 bases, the J end lost 2 bases, and 14 bases lay between the germline ends. Germline loops: CDR1 SQVTM, CDR2 ANQGSEA. Here the CDR3 reads CSVEQGDTHTDTQYF. The CDR3 DNA follows: TGCAGCGTTGAACAGGGAGACACACACACAGATACGCAGTATTTT.

By share of the sample, this clonotype is large. The chain carries TRBV5-6 and TRBJ2-1; no reliable D call. This CDR3 spans 11 amino acids. Germline assignment: CDR1 SGHDT and CDR2 YYEEEE. Trimming pared 2 bases from V and 9 bases from J, leaving 6 bases between. CDR3 DNA: TGTGCCAGCAGCTTCAGGATTGAGCAGTTCTTC. Its translation: CASSFRIEQFF.

A few counts support this clonotype. Just one base apart from a much larger clone, this may be a read error. Because it lacks the conserved phenylalanine or tryptophan at the end, this CDR3 is likely a read error. V and J are TRBV27 and TRBJ1-5, with D perhaps matching TRBD1 (5 bases). Between the trimmed V and J ends, which lost 5 bases and 7 bases, there was a span of 18 bases. The CDR3 extends over 15 amino acids. Germline V gene sequence: CDR1 MNHEY, CDR2 SMNVEV (reference sequence). CDR3 sequence (DNA): TGTGCCAGCAGTACTGGGAGGGGCTCAGGACAGCCCCAGCATTAT. It is translated as CASSTGRGSGQPQHY.

This clonotype is medium-sized (0.01 to 0.1%) within its sample. The J gene is TRBJ2-2, the V gene TRBV12-3 or TRBV12-4, with TRBD1 matching 9 bases. This CDR3 region has 15 residues. The J segment lost 3 bases and the V segment lost 6 bases, leaving 5 bases of the junction unmatched. DNA for the CDR3: TGTGCCAGCAGCGACAGGGGGACGGACACCGGGGAGCTGTTTTTT. Translated: CASSDRGTDTGELFF.

In its sample, this clonotype ranks as medium-sized. The rearrangement joins TRBV7-2 to TRBJ2-7, with D perhaps matching TRBD2 (6 bases). The CDR3 is 14 amino acids. V lost 1 base to trimming and J lost 3 bases, with 10 bases between them. Germline assignment: CDR1 SGHTA and CDR2 FQGNSA. The CDR3 region is CASSLVTAGYEQYF. In DNA, the CDR3 is TGTGCCAGCAGCTTAGTGACAGCGGGCTACGAGCAGTACTTC.

This clonotype qualifies as large. The chain employs TRBV19 and TRBJ2-3; the match to TRBD2 covers 10 bases. Trimming took 6 bases from V and 4 from J; bases not matched to a gene: 7. There are 15 residues in the CDR3. CDR1 is LNHDA and CDR2 is SQIVND in the germline V gene (reference sequence). In nucleotides, the CDR3 is TGTGCCAGTAGCGAGCGGGGGGGCTTGGCAGATACGCAGTATTTT. This sequence encodes CASSERGGLADTQYF.

In its sample, this clonotype ranks as medium-sized (0.01 to 0.1%). This chain connects TRBV27 to TRBJ1-6; D remains ambiguous. There are 15 residues in the CDR3. V lost 8 bases and J 6 bases, leaving 17 bases between the germline ends. CDR1 is MNHEY and CDR2 is SMNVEV in the germline V gene (reference sequence). The CDR3 DNA follows: TGTGCCAGCGGGAACCTCGGGAGTGTTAATTCACCCCTCCACTTT. Its translation is CASGNLGSVNSPLHF.

This clonotype ranks as medium-sized (0.01 to 0.1%). The CDR3 reads CASGWGPTYEQYF. The CDR3 DNA reads as TGTGCCAGTGGTTGGGGGCCAACCTACGAGCAGTACTTC. This chain joins TRBV19 and TRBJ2-7, with D possibly being TRBD1 (6 bases). The CDR3 contains 13 residues. The ends were cut back, 8 bases at V and 2 bases at J, with 13 bases in the middle. Germline values: CDR1 LNHDA, CDR2 SQIVND (reference sequence).

This clonotype turned up a few times. The chain joins TRBV20-1 to TRBJ1-5; 7 positions match TRBD1. In germline, CDR1 is DFQATT, CDR2 SNEGSKA (reference sequence). CDR3 length: 13 residues. The ends lost 3 bases at V and 4 bases at J; junction bases unmatched: 3. CDR3 coding DNA: TGCAGTGCTAGCGACAGGGAAAATCAGCCCCAGCATTTT. Translation: CSASDRENQPQHF.

By sample share, this clonotype is large (0.1 to 1%). The chain joins TRBV19 to TRBJ1-4; 8 bases map to TRBD1. Unmatched junction bases numbered 14, after V lost 3 bases and J lost 8 bases. This CDR3 has 17 residues. From germline, CDR1 is LNHDA and CDR2 SQIVND (reference sequence). The CDR3 loop is CASSMNGQGPVTEKLFF. CDR3 DNA sequence: TGTGCCAGTAGTATGAACGGACAGGGCCCAGTAACGGAAAAACTGTTTTTT.

In its sample, this clonotype ranks as large. This chain connects TRBV4-1 to TRBJ1-2, with no clear D. V was shortened by 0 bases and J by 14 bases, with 10 bases between the two germline ends. The germline gives CDR1 MGHRA, CDR2 YSYEKL. This CDR3 comprises 11 residues. CDR3 loop: CASSQDFLKTF. In nucleotides, the CDR3 is TGCGCCAGCAGCCAAGATTTTCTGAAAACCTTC.

This clonotype is large within its sample. This sequence joins TRBV28 and TRBJ2-1; D gene unclear. Per the germline V gene, CDR1 is MDHEN and CDR2 is SYDVKM. Trimming took 6 bases from V and 4 from J, leaving 13 bases between them. The CDR3 sequence is 14 residues long. The CDR3 loop is CASRQPESYNEQFF. As DNA, the CDR3 is TGTGCCAGCAGACAGCCAGAGAGTTACAATGAGCAGTTCTTC.

The chain carries TRBV28 and TRBJ2-7; TRBD1 matches at 7 bases. V lost 6 bases, J lost 5 bases, and 7 bases stayed unmatched. Germline CDR1 and CDR2: MDHEN and SYDVKM. This CDR3 has 13 residues. The CDR3 loop is CASRMTGINEQYF. CDR3 coding DNA: TGTGCCAGCAGGATGACAGGGATCAACGAGCAGTACTTC.

This clonotype is deemed medium-sized. The CDR3, as DNA: TGTGCCAGCACCCCCCTCGTCTCTCAGCCCCAGCATTTT. Its translation: CASTPLVSQPQHF. The chain employs TRBV7-2 and TRBJ1-5; D not certain. Germline V gene lookup returns CDR1 SGHTA and CDR2 FQGNSA. Trimming pared 7 bases from V and 6 bases from J, leaving 13 bases between. The CDR3 covers 13 residues.

This clonotype is judged medium-sized. The genes are TRBV5-4 and TRBJ1-6, with D perhaps TRBD1 (6 bases). Germline V gene sequence: CDR1 SGHNT, CDR2 YYREEE (reference sequence). V was clipped by 1 base and J by 8 bases, with 10 bases between them. CDR3 length equals 14 residues. The CDR3 protein is CASSLQGPYSPLHF. Here the CDR3 DNA reads TGTGCCAGCAGCTTGCAGGGGCCATATTCACCCCTCCACTTT.

This clonotype is large (0.1 to 1%) within its sample. The V and J genes are TRBV4-1 and TRBJ2-7, with 9 nucleotides matching TRBD1. The CDR3 has 16 residues. The junction had 8 bases not matched to a gene; V was cut back by 0 bases and J by 5 bases. CDR1 is MGHRA and CDR2 is YSYEKL in the germline V gene. The CDR3 here is CASSQDRGTGGNEQYF. In DNA form, the CDR3 reads TGCGCCAGCAGCCAAGATCGGGGAACAGGGGGCAACGAGCAGTACTTC.